This TCR beta chain was sequenced in a study of regulatory T cells in long-lasting Graves disease. This clonotype occurred many times. This CDR3 is built from 10 residues. Investigators prepared the TCR beta libraries by applying iRepertoire HTBI primers and Arm-PCR of CDR3 regions. TCRdb fed the multiplex PCR reads into MiXCR, producing one record per CDR3 protein. This table holds 530,000 or so distinct CDR3 sequences, 13% found once. Regarding time point: newly diagnosed GD, antithyroid drugs for less than 3 months. The TCR library was made from RNA extracted from PBMCs. These data also formed part of another study, on T cells in Graves' hyperthyroidism and ophthalmopathy.

The input for sequencing was peripheral blood mononuclear cells (PBMCs), taken at new diagnosis, from a patient treated with antithyroid drugs. This clonotype was obtained from a young man with Graves disease. The V and J genes are TRBV12-3 or TRBV12-4 and TRBJ2-7; TRBD1 might be the D (5 bases). This CDR3 reads CATKRQRREV. The CDR3 bases are TGTGCCACCAAGAGACAGCGCCGCGAAGTC.